The rows below give T cell receptor beta chains drawn from one sample of a study of cytomegalovirus exposure and HLA in healthy donors. Using immunoSEQ multiplex PCR, the repertoire was profiled, and TCRdb retains in-frame clones only, with some absent. The table records about 150,000 clones, 85% to 90% of them present only once. The sample taken for sequencing was PBMCs. These receptors were obtained from a human donor in good health. CDR3s include the opening cysteine and the closing phenylalanine or tryptophan. A D gene is named only where the DNA matches it firmly. A clone size is listed for some rows: how often the clone was seen (once, few, many), or a class if it is expanded.

D | size | J | V | CDR3 | DNA
- | - | TRBJ1-2 | TRBV19 | CASSTVDRGANNYGYTF | TGTGCCAGTAGTACCGTGGACAGAGGAGCTAATAACTATGGCTACACCTTC
- | many | TRBJ2-7 | TRBV28 | CASSGTPTYEQYF | TGTGCCAGCAGTGGGACTCCCACCTACGAGCAGTACTTC
- | - | TRBJ2-3 | TRBV14 | CASSQDIRADTDTQYF | TGTGCCAGCAGCCAAGATATTCGAGCCGACACAGATACGCAGTATTTT
- | once | TRBJ1-1 | TRBV7-2 | CASSLVSGVTEAFF | TGTGCCAGCAGCTTAGTTTCAGGGGTGACTGAAGCTTTCTTT
- | - | TRBJ2-1 | TRBV7-3 | CASSPTPASLREQFF | TGTGCCAGCAGCCCGACCCCAGCTAGCCTCCGTGAGCAGTTCTTC
- | once | TRBJ2-2 | TRBV10-3 | CAIGPANTGELFF | TGTGCCATCGGGCCAGCGAACACCGGGGAGCTGTTTTTT
- | - | TRBJ2-1 | TRBV23-1 | CASGGTASYNEQFF | TGCGCCAGCGGAGGGACAGCTTCCTACAATGAGCAGTTCTTC
- | - | TRBJ1-5 | TRBV7-8 | CASSWIFGINQPQHF | TGTGCCAGCAGCTGGATTTTCGGGATTAATCAGCCCCAGCATTTT
TRBD2 | - | TRBJ2-1 | TRBV28 | CASSLSASGGEQFF | TGTGCCAGCAGTTTATCCGCTAGCGGGGGTGAGCAGTTCTTC
TRBD2 | - | TRBJ2-1 | TRBV5-1 | CASSPLAGGNNEQFF | TGCGCCAGCAGCCCACTAGCGGGAGGGAACAATGAGCAGTTCTTC
- | - | TRBJ2-4 | TRBV5-4 | CASSLGGSGAKNIQYF | TGTGCCAGCAGCTTGGGAGGTAGCGGAGCCAAAAACATTCAGTACTTC
TRBD2 | - | TRBJ2-3 | TRBV28 | CASSSVGLASTDTQYF | TGTGCCAGCAGTTCCGTAGGACTAGCGAGCACAGATACGCAGTATTTT
- | - | TRBJ2-6 | TRBV19 | CASRIPGDSGANVLTF | TGTGCCAGTAGGATCCCGGGGGACTCTGGGGCCAACGTCCTGACTTTC
- | - | TRBJ2-1 | TRBV7-9 | CASSLLGGLGYNEQFF | TGTGCCAGCAGCTTACTCGGGGGTCTGGGATACAATGAGCAGTTCTTC
- | few | TRBJ1-1 | TRBV11-3 | CASSSFTGSEAFF | TGTGCCAGCAGCTCCTTTACAGGGTCTGAAGCTTTCTTT
- | - | TRBJ2-6 | TRBV28 | CASRNQETGANVLTF | TGTGCCAGCAGGAATCAGGAAACTGGGGCCAACGTCCTGACTTTC
TRBD1 | - | TRBJ1-3 | TRBV6-1 | CASSPGQGSGNTIYF | TGTGCCAGCAGCCCGGGACAGGGCTCTGGAAACACCATATATTTT
TRBD1 | - | TRBJ2-7 | TRBV6-5 | CASSSGTGANEQYF | TGTGCCAGCAGCTCAGGGACAGGGGCTAACGAGCAGTACTTC
TRBD1 | - | TRBJ1-2 | TRBV27 | CASSFPGGAYTF | TGTGCCAGCAGTTTCCCAGGGGGCGCGTACACCTTC
TRBD2 | - | TRBJ2-1 | TRBV9 | CASSVGNSGTYNEQFF | TGTGCCAGCAGCGTAGGCAATAGCGGGACCTACAATGAGCAGTTCTTC
- | few | TRBJ2-7 | TRBV20-1 | CSARSSSGQYF | TGCAGTGCTAGAAGTTCGTCCGGGCAGTACTTC
TRBD1 | - | TRBJ1-5 | TRBV28 | CASSTGGIYSNQPQHF | TGTGCCAGCAGTACAGGGGGTATCTATAGCAATCAGCCCCAGCATTTT
- | - | TRBJ2-1 | TRBV25-1 | CASSEWGSGSDNEQFF | TGTGCCAGCAGTGAATGGGGTAGCGGCAGTGACAATGAGCAGTTCTTC
- | - | TRBJ1-1 | TRBV15 | CATSTERGLSAEAFF | TGTGCCACCAGCACAGAACGGGGGTTGAGCGCTGAAGCTTTCTTT
TRBD1 | - | TRBJ2-5 | TRBV5-1 | CASSTGDRLIQYF | TGCGCCAGCAGCACCGGGGACAGGCTAATTCAGTACTTC
TRBD2 | - | TRBJ2-1 | TRBV11-3 | CASSLDGRDEQFF | TGTGCCAGCAGCTTAGACGGGAGGGATGAGCAGTTCTTC
TRBD1 | - | TRBJ1-5 | TRBV7-9 | CASSLGLNVDRVVF | TGTGCCAGCAGCTTAGGGTTAAATGTGGACAGGGTGGTTTTT
TRBD2 | once | TRBJ2-5 | TRBV2 | CASSQGGSWETQYF | TGTGCCAGCAGCCAAGGCGGGAGTTGGGAGACCCAGTACTTC
TRBD2 | - | TRBJ2-5 | TRBV28 | CASSLQTSGSTETQYF | TGTGCCAGCAGCCTTCAGACTAGCGGGAGTACAGAGACCCAGTACTTC
TRBD1 | - | TRBJ2-7 | TRBV16 | CASSRFTGAYEQYF | TGTGCCAGCAGCCGATTCACAGGGGCCTACGAGCAGTACTTC
- | few | TRBJ1-5 | TRBV7-2 | CASSLEGWQPQHF | TGTGCCAGCAGCTTAGAGGGGTGGCAGCCCCAGCATTTT
- | - | TRBJ2-7 | TRBV6-1 | CASARVLSYEQYF | TGTGCCAGCGCGAGGGTGCTATCCTACGAGCAGTACTTC
- | few | TRBJ2-2 | TRBV28 | CASISPGLPNTGELFF | TGTGCCAGCATCAGCCCGGGACTTCCGAACACCGGGGAGCTGTTTTTT
TRBD2 | - | TRBJ2-7 | TRBV27 | CASSLSRLAGEQYF | TGTGCCAGCAGTTTATCAAGACTAGCGGGGGAGCAGTACTTC
TRBD2 | once | TRBJ2-1 | TRBV10-3 | CAISGGTSGGSNEQFF | TGTGCCATCAGTGGGGGGACTAGCGGGGGGTCGAATGAGCAGTTCTTC
- | - | TRBJ1-2 | TRBV6-6 | CASRLTGPSNYGYTF | TGTGCCAGCAGGCTCACAGGGCCCTCCAACTATGGCTACACCTTC
- | - | TRBJ2-1 | TRBV7-3 | CASSNGLGSYNEQFF | TGTGCCAGCAGCAACGGACTGGGCTCCTACAATGAGCAGTTCTTC